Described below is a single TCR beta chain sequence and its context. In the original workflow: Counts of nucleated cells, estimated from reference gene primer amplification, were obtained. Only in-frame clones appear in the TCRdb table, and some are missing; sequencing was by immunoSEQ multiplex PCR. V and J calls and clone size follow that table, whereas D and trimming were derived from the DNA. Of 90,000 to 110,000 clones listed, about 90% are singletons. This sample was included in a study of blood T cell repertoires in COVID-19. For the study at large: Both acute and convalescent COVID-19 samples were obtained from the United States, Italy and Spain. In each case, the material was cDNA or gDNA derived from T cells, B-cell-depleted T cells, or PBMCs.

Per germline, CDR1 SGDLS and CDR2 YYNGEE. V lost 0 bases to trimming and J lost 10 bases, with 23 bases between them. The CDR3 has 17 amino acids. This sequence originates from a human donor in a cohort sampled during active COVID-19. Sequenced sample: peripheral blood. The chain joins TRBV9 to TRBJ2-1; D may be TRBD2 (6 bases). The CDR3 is CASSVGSVDGGPEEQFF. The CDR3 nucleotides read TGTGCCAGCAGCGTAGGTTCTGTGGATGGAGGGCCTGAGGAGCAGTTCTTC.